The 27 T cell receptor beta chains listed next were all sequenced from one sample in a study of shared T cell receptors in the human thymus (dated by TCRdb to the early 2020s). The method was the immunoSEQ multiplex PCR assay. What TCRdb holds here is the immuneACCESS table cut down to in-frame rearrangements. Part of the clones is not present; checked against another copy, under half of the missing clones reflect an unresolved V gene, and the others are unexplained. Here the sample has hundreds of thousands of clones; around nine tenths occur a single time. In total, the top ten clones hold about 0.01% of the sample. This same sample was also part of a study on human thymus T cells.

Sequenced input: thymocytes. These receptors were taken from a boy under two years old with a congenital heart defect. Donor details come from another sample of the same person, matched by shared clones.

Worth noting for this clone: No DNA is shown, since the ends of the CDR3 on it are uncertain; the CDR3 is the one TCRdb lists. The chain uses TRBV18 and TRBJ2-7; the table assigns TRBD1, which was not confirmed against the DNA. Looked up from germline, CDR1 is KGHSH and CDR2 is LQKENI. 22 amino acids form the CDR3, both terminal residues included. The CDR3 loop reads CASSPGIRQGPPYYEQYFGQYF.

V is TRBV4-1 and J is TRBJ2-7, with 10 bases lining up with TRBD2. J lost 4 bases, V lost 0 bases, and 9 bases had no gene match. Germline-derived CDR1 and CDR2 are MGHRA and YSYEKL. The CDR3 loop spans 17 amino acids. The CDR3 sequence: CASSQEDEREGGYEQYF. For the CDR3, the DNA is TGCGCCAGCAGCCAAGAGGACGAGCGGGAGGGGGGGTACGAGCAGTACTTC.

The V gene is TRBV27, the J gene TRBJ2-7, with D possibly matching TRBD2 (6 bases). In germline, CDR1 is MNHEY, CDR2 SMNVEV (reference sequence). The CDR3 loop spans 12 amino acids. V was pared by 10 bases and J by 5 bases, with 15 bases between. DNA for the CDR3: TGTGCCACCCTGGGGGGAATGAACGAGCAGTACTTC. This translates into CATLGGMNEQYF.

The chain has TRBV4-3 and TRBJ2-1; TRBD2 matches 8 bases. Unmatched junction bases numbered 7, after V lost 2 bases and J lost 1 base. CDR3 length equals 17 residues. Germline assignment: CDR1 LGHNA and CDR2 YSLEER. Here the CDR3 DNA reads TGCGCCAGCAGCCAACCGCTACCGGGAGGGTCCTACAATGAGCAGTTCTTC. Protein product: CASSQPLPGGSYNEQFF.

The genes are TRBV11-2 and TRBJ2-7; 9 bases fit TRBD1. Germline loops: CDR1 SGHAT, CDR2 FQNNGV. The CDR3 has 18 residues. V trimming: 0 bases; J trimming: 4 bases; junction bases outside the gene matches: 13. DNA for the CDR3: TGTGCCAGCAGCTTAGAGCCAACCCGACAGGGGGGAACTTACGAGCAGTACTTC. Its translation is CASSLEPTRQGGTYEQYF.

The DNA of the CDR3 is TGCGCCAGCAGCCCTTGCGGGAGGGTAAGATGTGGAGAGACCCAGTACTTC. It is translated as CASSPCGRVRCGETQYF. The genes are TRBV5-1 and TRBJ2-5; 9 nucleotides line up with TRBD2. The ends lost 4 bases at V and 4 bases at J; junction bases unmatched: 14. In germline, CDR1 is SGHRS, CDR2 YFSETQ. CDR3 length: 17 residues.

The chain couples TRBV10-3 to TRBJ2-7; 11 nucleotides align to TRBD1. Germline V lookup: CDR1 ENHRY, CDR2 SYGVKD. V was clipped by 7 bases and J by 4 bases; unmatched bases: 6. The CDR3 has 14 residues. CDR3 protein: CAIMRDRGRYEQYF. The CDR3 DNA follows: TGTGCCATCATGCGGGACAGGGGGAGGTACGAGCAGTACTTC.

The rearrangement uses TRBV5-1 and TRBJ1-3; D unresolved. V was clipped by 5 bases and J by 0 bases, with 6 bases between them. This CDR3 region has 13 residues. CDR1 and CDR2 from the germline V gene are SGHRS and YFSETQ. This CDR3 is CASRQSSGNTIYF. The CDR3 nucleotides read TGCGCCAGCAGACAGAGCTCTGGAAACACCATATATTTT.

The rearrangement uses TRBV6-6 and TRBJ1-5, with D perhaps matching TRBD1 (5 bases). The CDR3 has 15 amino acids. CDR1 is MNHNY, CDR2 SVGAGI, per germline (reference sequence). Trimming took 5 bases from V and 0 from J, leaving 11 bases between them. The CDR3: CASSRTPNSNQPQHF. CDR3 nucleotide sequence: TGTGCCAGCAGTCGGACACCAAATAGCAATCAGCCCCAGCATTTT.

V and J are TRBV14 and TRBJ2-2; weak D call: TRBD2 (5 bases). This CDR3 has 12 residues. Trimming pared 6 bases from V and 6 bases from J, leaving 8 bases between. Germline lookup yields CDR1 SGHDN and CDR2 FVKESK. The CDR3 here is CASRPGAGELFF. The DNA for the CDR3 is TGTGCCAGCAGACCCGGGGCCGGGGAGCTGTTTTTT.

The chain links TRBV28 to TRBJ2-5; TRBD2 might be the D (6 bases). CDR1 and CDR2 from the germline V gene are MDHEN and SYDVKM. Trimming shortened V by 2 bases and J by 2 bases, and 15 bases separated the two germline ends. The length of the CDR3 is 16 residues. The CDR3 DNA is TGTGCCAGCAGTTTAGGGTCGGGAGACCTTCAAGAGACCCAGTACTTC. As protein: CASSLGSGDLQETQYF.

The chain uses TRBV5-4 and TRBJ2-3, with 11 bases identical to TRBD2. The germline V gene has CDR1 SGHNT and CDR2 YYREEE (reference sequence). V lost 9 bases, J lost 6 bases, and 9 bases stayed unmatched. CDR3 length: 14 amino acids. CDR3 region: CATLSGRAGDTQYF. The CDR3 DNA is TGTGCCACCCTTAGCGGGAGGGCCGGGGATACGCAGTATTTT.

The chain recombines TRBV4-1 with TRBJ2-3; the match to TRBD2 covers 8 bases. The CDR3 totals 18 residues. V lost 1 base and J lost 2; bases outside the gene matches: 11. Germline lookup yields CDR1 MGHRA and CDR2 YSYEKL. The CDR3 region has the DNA TGCGCCAGCAGCCAAGGAGTAGCGGGACTTCCTTACACAGATACGCAGTATTTT. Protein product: CASSQGVAGLPYTDTQYF.

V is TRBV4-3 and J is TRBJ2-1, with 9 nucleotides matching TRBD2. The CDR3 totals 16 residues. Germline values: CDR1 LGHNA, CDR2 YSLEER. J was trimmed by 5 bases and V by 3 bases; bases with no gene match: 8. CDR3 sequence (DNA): TGCGCCAGCAGCCAGTGTAGCGGGAGAAGGAACAATGAGCAGTTCTTC. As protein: CASSQCSGRRNNEQFF.

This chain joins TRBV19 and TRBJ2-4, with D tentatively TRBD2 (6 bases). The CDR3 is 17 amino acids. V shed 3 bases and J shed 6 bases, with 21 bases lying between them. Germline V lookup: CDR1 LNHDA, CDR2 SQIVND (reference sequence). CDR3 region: CASSMGRAGPGGNIQYF. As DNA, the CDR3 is TGTGCCAGTAGTATGGGGCGTGCGGGACCTGGTGGAAACATTCAGTACTTC.

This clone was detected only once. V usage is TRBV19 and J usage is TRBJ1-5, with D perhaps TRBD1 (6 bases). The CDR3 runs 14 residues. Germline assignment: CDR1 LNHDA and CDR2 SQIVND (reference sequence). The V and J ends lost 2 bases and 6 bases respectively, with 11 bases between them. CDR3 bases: TGTGCCAGTAGTATATTAGGGGGGGCTCAGCCCCAGCATTTT. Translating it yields CASSILGGAQPQHF.

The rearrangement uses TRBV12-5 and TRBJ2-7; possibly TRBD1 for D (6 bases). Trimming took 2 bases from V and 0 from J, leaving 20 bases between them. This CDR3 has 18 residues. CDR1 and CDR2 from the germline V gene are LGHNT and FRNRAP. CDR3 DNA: TGTGCTAGTGGTTTGCCCCAGGGGTATAGGGTACGCTCCTACGAGCAGTACTTC. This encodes CASGLPQGYRVRSYEQYF.

CDR3 sequence reads: CASRTSGSFSETQYF. In DNA, the CDR3 is TGTGCCAGTAGAACTAGCGGGAGTTTCAGCGAGACCCAGTACTTC. The chain links TRBV19 to TRBJ2-5; TRBD2 agrees at 11 bases. This CDR3 comprises 15 residues. V shed 6 bases and J 5 bases; nucleotides not matched to a gene: 8. Germline CDR1 reads LNHDA; CDR2 reads SQIVND (reference sequence).

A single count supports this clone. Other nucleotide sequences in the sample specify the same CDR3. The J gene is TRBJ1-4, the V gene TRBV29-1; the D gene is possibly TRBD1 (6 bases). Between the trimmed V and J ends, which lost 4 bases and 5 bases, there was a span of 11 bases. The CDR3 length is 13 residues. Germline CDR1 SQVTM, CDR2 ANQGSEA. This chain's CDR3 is CSVGRGNNEKLFF. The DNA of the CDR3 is TGCAGCGTTGGTAGGGGGAACAATGAAAAACTGTTTTTT.

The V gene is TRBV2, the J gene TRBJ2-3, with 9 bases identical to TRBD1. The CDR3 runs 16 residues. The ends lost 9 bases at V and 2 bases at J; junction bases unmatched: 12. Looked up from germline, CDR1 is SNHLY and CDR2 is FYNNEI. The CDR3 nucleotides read TGTGCCAGTACGAGCCGGGACAGGGAAGCCACAGATACGCAGTATTTT. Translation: CASTSRDREATDTQYF.

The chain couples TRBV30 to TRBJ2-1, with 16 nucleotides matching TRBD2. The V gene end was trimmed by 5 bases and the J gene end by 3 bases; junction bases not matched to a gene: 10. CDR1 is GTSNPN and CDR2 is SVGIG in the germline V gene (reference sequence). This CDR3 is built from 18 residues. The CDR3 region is CAWARGTSGRDLYNEQFF. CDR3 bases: TGTGCCTGGGCGAGGGGGACTAGCGGGAGGGACCTCTACAATGAGCAGTTCTTC.

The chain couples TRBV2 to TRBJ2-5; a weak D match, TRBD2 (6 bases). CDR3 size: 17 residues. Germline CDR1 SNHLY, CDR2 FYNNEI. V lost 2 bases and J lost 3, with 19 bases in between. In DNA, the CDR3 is TGTGCCAGCAGTGAACAGGAGGGGCAGCGGGTTGAAGAGACCCAGTACTTC. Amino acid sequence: CASSEQEGQRVEETQYF.

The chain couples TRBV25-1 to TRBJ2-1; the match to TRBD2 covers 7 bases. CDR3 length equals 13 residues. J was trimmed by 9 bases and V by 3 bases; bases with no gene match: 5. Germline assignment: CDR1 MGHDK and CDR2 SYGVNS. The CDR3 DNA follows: TGTGCCAGCAGTGACTGGGGAGGGAGTGAGCAGTTCTTC. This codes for CASSDWGGSEQFF.

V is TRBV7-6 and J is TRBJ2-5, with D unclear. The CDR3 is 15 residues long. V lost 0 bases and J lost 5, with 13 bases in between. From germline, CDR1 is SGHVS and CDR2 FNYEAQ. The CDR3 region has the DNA TGTGCCAGCAGCTTAGCGAAGAGCGTACGGGAGACCCAGTACTTC. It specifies CASSLAKSVRETQYF.

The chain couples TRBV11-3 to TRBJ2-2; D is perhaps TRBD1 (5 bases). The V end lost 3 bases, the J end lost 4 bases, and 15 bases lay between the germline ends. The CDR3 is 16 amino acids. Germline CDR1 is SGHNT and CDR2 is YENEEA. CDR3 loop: CASSLHTGPSTGELFF. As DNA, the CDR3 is TGTGCCAGCAGCTTGCATACAGGCCCCAGCACCGGGGAGCTGTTTTTT.

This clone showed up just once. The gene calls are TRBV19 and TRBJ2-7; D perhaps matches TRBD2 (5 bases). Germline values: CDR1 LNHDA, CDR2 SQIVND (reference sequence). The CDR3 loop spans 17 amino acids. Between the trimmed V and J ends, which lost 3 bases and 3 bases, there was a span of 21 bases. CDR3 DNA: TGTGCCAGTAGTATCTATCCGGGAATAAGCTTTTTCTACGAGCAGTACTTC. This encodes CASSIYPGISFFYEQYF.

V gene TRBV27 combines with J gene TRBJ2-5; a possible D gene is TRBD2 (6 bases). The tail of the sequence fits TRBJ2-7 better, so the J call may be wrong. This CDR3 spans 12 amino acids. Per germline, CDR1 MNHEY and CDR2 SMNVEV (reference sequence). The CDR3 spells CASIGGSYEQYF. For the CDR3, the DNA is TGTGCCAGCATCGGAGGGTCCTACGAGCAGTACTTC.